The entry below gives a single T cell receptor (beta chain) sequence along with its context. Antigen: not known. Among the roughly 110 subjects of the validation cohort, separate from the roughly 670-subject first cohort, were the donors. The sample originates from a study of cytomegalovirus exposure and HLA in healthy donors. At the level of the study: The roughly 670 first-cohort repertoires shared a platform with the roughly 110 validation repertoires, as reported in a later analysis.

The protocol was immunoSEQ multiplex PCR, while the TCRdb copy is restricted to in-frame clones and leaves out a portion. The sample holds about 150,000 clones, 82% seen once. General observations from the study: Some TCR beta chains (roughly 160 of them) were listed as cytomegalovirus-associated. Subsequent analysis revealed that first-cohort TCR clusters tended to co-occur in the 120 or so validation repertoires.

Sequencing was performed on PBMCs. This TCR was recovered from a man aged 25 to 45 in good health and CMV-seropositive.

CDR3 protein: CASSFLKGNQPQHF. CDR3 DNA sequence: TGTGCCAGCAGCTTTTTAAAGGGGAATCAGCCCCAGCATTTT. The chain has TRBV5-6 and TRBJ1-5; TRBD1 might be the D (5 bases). Germline V gene sequence: CDR1 SGHDT, CDR2 YYEEEE. The CDR3 sequence is 14 residues long. The V and J ends lost 2 bases and 4 bases respectively, with 10 bases between them.